This T cell receptor (beta chain) was captured in a study of T-cell memory formation after mild COVID-19 (dated by TCRdb to the early 2020s). About the full investigation: Most TCR sequence clusters were specific to one of the two donors. T-cell clones expanding and contracting after mild COVID-19 in a couple of donors were tracked by longitudinal TCRalpha and TCRbeta repertoire sequencing. Two young, previously healthy adult volunteers, one female and one male, were included in the cohort. General conclusions and limits of the study: Clones that contracted from day 15 to 85 showed balanced CD4/CD8 phenotypes, whereas a second wave of clones that expanded from day 15 to 37 leaned towards CD4+. The study covered only a couple of mild cases, and larger cohorts including severe cases with pre-infection samples were considered necessary. Some responding clones were detected in pre-infection memory, suggesting pre-existing cross-reactive memory T cells joined the SARS-CoV-2 response. The second-wave clones that peaked on day 37 were not confirmed to be SARS-CoV-2 specific. Contracting CD4+ clones were found mainly in CM and EM memory subsets, while CD8+ clones were enriched in EMRA.

Regarding this clonotype: What antigen it recognizes has not been identified. No per-base quality is available; no much larger clone lies one base away.

Ficoll-Paque density gradient centrifugation was the method used to isolate PBMCs. The CDR3 contains 14 residues, cysteine and phenylalanine counted. Only the CDR3 DNA stays, 42 bases, in frame from base 1. Sequences LNHNV (CDR1) and YYDKDF (CDR2) are obtained from the germline V gene (reference sequence). The germline ends are 8 bases apart after V is trimmed by 5 bases and J by 0 bases. The data were produced on an Illumina NovaSeq 6000. Using 5'RACE with constant-segment primers, TCRalpha and TCRbeta cDNA libraries were constructed, with sample barcodes and unique molecular identifiers added in the process. RNA was extracted from every sample with Trizol reagent. The libraries were amplified in two PCR steps, and the second step added a second sample barcode and Illumina TruSeq adapters. Libraries were sequenced on an Illumina NovaSeq with 2 x 150 bp paired-end reads. The authors processed their data as follows. Reads were demultiplexed and collapsed into UMI-guided consensus sequences with migec v1.2.7. With mixcr v2.1.11, UMI consensuses were aligned to TRA and TRB V and J templates and assembled into clonotypes. Expanded or contracted clonotypes were those called significant by both edgeR and NoisET, with noise models trained on biological replicates. For edgeR calls, a false discovery rate-adjusted p below 0.01 and a log2 fold-change threshold of 1 were applied. As an exploratory analysis of dynamics, PCA with hierarchical clustering was applied to max-normalized trajectories of the 1000 most abundant clonotypes. Separately sequenced CD4+ and CD8+ repertoires were used to assign the CD4 or CD8 phenotype of responding clones. The raw public reads went through TCRdb reprocessing: fastp at Q25, MiXCR clone calling, in-frame beta chains kept. Each entry is one CDR3 protein sequence, shown with its most common DNA and genes. TCRdb assigned the V and J calls; the authors' analysis was not used. Within this sample are roughly 450,000 distinct CDR3 sequences, with about 18% of them counted one time only. Roughly an eighth of the sample is in the top ten clones.

Here the chain combines TRBV15 and TRBJ1-3; no D gene call is confident. Input material: PBMCs or a T cell subset sorted from them (not recorded which). This TCR derives from an adult woman who had mild COVID-19 (a few samples of this study predate the infection). The sample titles of this study are shuffled in the database, so cell type and time point are left out; the donor was told from shared clones. The CDR3 region has the sequence CATSPQASGNTIYF. The DNA sequence is as follows: TGTGCCACCAGCCCTCAGGCCTCTGGAAACACCATATATTTT.